The source of this T cell receptor beta chain is a study of patients and donors after allogeneic stem cell transplantation (TCRdb year 2020). Counted from cysteine to phenylalanine, this CDR3 has 17 amino acids. The read is trimmed to its CDR3 DNA, 51 bases read in frame from base 1. Cut back by 3 bases and 5 bases, the V and J ends lie 21 bases apart. Comments on this clonotype: Its antigen remains undetermined. There are no base qualities to consult, and no much larger clone falls within one base.

Library method: RT-PCR. These reads were obtained on a NextSeq 550. In TCRdb, the public reads were trimmed at Q25 with fastp and aligned with MiXCR, with productive beta chains retained. Here each entry gathers all rows of one CDR3 protein and keeps the most common genes and DNA. The sample has 150,000 to 250,000 distinct CDR3 sequences on record, approximately 41% of them singletons. Jointly, the top ten make up 30% to 35% of the sample. The specimen was blood, either unsorted or a sorted T cell fraction (not recorded which). The sequence came from a human donor who was either an allogeneic HSCT recipient or a stem cell or donor lymphocyte infusion donor (not recorded which). It is not recorded whose cells these are; they may come from a transplant donor. The sequence links TRBV12-3 or TRBV12-4 to TRBJ2-3; TRBD2 is a weak D gene call, 5 bases matching. The CDR3 protein is CASSFRRWAQRVDTQYF. The DNA sequence is as follows: TGTGCCAGCAGTTTCAGGAGGTGGGCCCAGAGGGTAGATACGCAGTATTTT.